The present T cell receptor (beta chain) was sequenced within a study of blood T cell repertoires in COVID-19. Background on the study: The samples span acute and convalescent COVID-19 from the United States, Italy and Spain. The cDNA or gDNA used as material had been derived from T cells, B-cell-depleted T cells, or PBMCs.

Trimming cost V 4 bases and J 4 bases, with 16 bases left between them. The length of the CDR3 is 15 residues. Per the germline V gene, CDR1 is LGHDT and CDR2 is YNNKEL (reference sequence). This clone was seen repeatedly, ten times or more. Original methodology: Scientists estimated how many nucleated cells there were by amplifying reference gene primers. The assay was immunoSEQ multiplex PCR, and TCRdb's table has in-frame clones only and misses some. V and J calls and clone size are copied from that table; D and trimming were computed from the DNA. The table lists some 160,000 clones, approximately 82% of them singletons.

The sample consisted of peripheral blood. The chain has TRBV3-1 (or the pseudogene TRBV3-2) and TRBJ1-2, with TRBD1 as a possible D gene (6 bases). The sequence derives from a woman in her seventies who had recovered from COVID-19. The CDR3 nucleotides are TGTGCCAGCAGCCCAGGGGCCCCCCGGGGCTATGGCTACACCTTC. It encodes CASSPGAPRGYGYTF.